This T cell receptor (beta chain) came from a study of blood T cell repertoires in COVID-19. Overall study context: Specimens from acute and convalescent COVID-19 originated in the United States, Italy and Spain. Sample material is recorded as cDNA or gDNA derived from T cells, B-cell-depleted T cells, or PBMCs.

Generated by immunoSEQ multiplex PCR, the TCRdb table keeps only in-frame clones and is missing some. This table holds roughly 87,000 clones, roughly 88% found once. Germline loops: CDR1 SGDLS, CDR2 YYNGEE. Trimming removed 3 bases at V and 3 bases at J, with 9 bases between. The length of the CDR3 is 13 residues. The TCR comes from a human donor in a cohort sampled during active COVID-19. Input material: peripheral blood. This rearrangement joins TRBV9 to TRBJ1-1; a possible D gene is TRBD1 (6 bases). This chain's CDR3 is CASSGYRDTEAFF. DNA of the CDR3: TGTGCCAGCAGCGGATACAGGGACACTGAAGCTTTCTTT.